What follows are 29 T cell receptor beta chains derived from one specimen sequenced in a study of T cells in Graves' hyperthyroidism and ophthalmopathy. Regions amplified from RNA transcripts were the TCR beta CDR3 regions. Using the HTBI primer set, a first-round RT-PCR was run on the TCR CDR3. TCRdb passed the multiplex PCR reads through MiXCR, listing each CDR3 protein once. The repertoire holds over 450,000 distinct CDR3 sequences, with roughly 14% as singletons. The source material was blood. The receptors derive from a woman younger than 30 with Graves' hyperthyroidism.

V gene TRBV6-2 or TRBV6-3 combines with J gene TRBJ2-1, with D possibly TRBD1 on 6 matching bases. This CDR3 contains 14 residues. V lost 0 bases and J 14 bases, leaving 17 bases between the germline ends. CDR1 and CDR2 from the germline V gene are MNHEY and SVGEGT. Here the CDR3 reads CASSYSVVRGGEFF. The CDR3 nucleotides read TGTGCCAGCAGTTACTCCGTAGTGCGAGGGGGAGAGTTCTTC.

This clonotype was observed many times. V and J are TRBV20-1 and TRBJ2-1; TRBD2 aligns across 7 bases. Trimming removed 0 bases from V and 1 base from J; junction bases left unmatched: 6. Germline assignment: CDR1 DFQATT and CDR2 SNEGSKA (reference sequence). CDR3 length: 16 residues. The CDR3 DNA is TGCAGTGCTAGAGATCGGCGGGAGAGGTCCTACAATGAGCAGTTCTTC. It is translated as CSARDRRERSYNEQFF.

This clonotype was observed a handful of times. The chain couples TRBV7-8 to TRBJ2-2; D might be TRBD2 (6 bases). In germline, CDR1 is SGHVS, CDR2 FQNEAQ. This CDR3 contains 17 residues. Trimming took 5 bases from V and 7 from J, leaving 23 bases between them. The CDR3 reads CASSPRLVSRMSGELFF. CDR3 coding DNA: TGTGCCAGCAGCCCCCGACTAGTCAGCAGGATGAGCGGGGAGCTGTTTTTT. Using reference TRBV7-8 and TRBJ2-2 for the parts outside the CDR3, the full variable domain is GAGVSQSPRYKVAKRGQDVALRCDPISGHVSLFWYQQALGQGPEFLTYFQNEAQLDKSGLPSDRFFAERPEGSVSTLKIQRTQQEDSAVYLCASSPRLVSRMSGELFFGEGSRLTVL.

Concerning this clonotype itself: A much larger clone lies one base from this, so it may be a read error. J is TRBJ1-5 and V is TRBV20-1, with 8 bases that match TRBD1. The CDR3 is 15 residues long. The V segment lost 4 bases and the J segment 6 bases; nucleotides outside the gene matches: 11. The germline gives CDR1 DFQATT, CDR2 SNEGSKA (reference sequence). The CDR3 region is CSAIQQQGGSQPQHF. CDR3 bases: TGCAGTGCTATCCAACAACAGGGGGGTAGTCAGCCCCAGCATTTT.

This clonotype was observed a few times. The gene calls are TRBV7-8 and TRBJ2-5; D remains unclear. V lost 4 bases and J 2 bases, leaving 11 bases between the germline ends. This CDR3 region has 14 residues. Germline V gene lookup returns CDR1 SGHVS and CDR2 FQNEAQ. In DNA form, the CDR3 reads TGTGCCAGCAGCTCACGCCATATGCAAGAGACCCAGTACTTC. Its translation: CASSSRHMQETQYF.

This clonotype appeared many times. The J gene is TRBJ2-1, the V gene TRBV18; D possibly corresponds to TRBD2 (5 bases). This CDR3 region has 14 residues. Per the germline V gene, CDR1 is KGHSH and CDR2 is LQKENI. V was shortened by 6 bases and J by 4 bases, with 13 bases between the two germline ends. The CDR3 DNA is TGTGCCAGCTCGCGGGCAGGCAAATACAATGAGCAGTTCTTC. This codes for CASSRAGKYNEQFF.

This clonotype was seen ten or more times. V and J are TRBV10-1 and TRBJ1-1; no definite D call. CDR1 and CDR2 from the germline V gene are WNHNN and SYGVQD (reference sequence). The V end was cut by 3 bases, the J end by 0 bases, with 5 bases between. The CDR3 spans 13 residues. In DNA, the CDR3 is TGCGCCAGCAGTGACGGGATGAACACTGAAGCTTTCTTT. This encodes CASSDGMNTEAFF.

This chain connects TRBV20-1 to TRBJ1-5; D is uncertain. V gave up 4 bases and J gave up 2 bases, with 12 bases separating them. This CDR3 spans 14 amino acids. Germline V gene lookup returns CDR1 DFQATT and CDR2 SNEGSKA (reference sequence). This chain's CDR3 is CSAKAFRGNQPQHF. DNA for the CDR3: TGCAGTGCTAAGGCCTTTAGGGGCAATCAGCCCCAGCATTTT.

This clonotype came up many times. This chain connects TRBV7-9 to TRBJ2-1; a possible D gene is TRBD2 (6 bases). Germline CDR1 is SEHNR and CDR2 is FQNEAQ (reference sequence). CDR3 size: 15 residues. The V end lost 0 bases, the J end lost 2 bases, and 8 bases lay between the germline ends. The CDR3 sequence is CASSLATGAYNEQFF. In nucleotides, the CDR3 is TGTGCCAGCAGCTTAGCTACGGGAGCCTACAATGAGCAGTTCTTC.

This clonotype appeared once. This chain uses TRBV7-8 with TRBJ1-4; TRBD1 matches 7 bases. The V segment lost 5 bases and the J segment 0 bases; nucleotides outside the gene matches: 6. This CDR3 has 16 residues. CDR1 SGHVS and CDR2 FQNEAQ come from the germline V gene. CDR3 loop: CASSLRQGPTNEKLFF. The DNA for the CDR3 is TGTGCCAGCAGCCTAAGACAGGGCCCAACTAATGAAAAACTGTTTTTT. The whole variable domain, remainder taken from reference TRBV7-8 and TRBJ1-4, is GAGVSQSPRYKVAKRGQDVALRCDPISGHVSLFWYQQALGQGPEFLTYFQNEAQLDKSGLPSDRFFAERPEGSVSTLKIQRTQQEDSAVYLCASSLRQGPTNEKLFFGSGTQLSVL.

This clonotype was recorded at least ten times. The chain has TRBV7-2 and TRBJ2-1; 9 nucleotides agree with TRBD1. CDR1 and CDR2 (germline): SGHTA, FQGNSA. The junction had 17 bases not matched to a gene; V was cut back by 5 bases and J by 15 bases. This CDR3 contains 15 residues. As DNA, the CDR3 is TGTGCCAGCAGCCCCGGCCCGGGACAGGGACCAAGCACGTTCTTC. This codes for CASSPGPGQGPSTFF.

This clonotype showed up many times. The chain combines TRBV19 with TRBJ2-3; 10 bases map to TRBD1. The V gene end was trimmed by 2 bases and the J gene end by 4 bases; junction bases not matched to a gene: 6. This CDR3 has 16 residues. Germline V gene sequence: CDR1 LNHDA, CDR2 SQIVND (reference sequence). CDR3 loop: CASSIWDRGSADTQYF. In nucleotides, the CDR3 is TGTGCCAGTAGTATATGGGACAGGGGAAGCGCAGATACGCAGTATTTT.

This clonotype has a count of ten or more. The rearrangement joins TRBV20-1 to TRBJ2-7; 12 bases map to TRBD2. Germline assignment: CDR1 DFQATT and CDR2 SNEGSKA (reference sequence). This CDR3 contains 16 residues. V lost 3 bases, J lost 3 bases, and 9 bases stayed unmatched. The CDR3 nucleotides read TGCAGTGCTAGTAGTTCTAGCGGGAGGGCCGGCTACGAGCAGTACTTC. Protein product: CSASSSSGRAGYEQYF.

This clonotype has a count of ten or more. The chain combines TRBV12-3 or TRBV12-4 with TRBJ2-2; the D gene is possibly TRBD2 (5 bases). Deletions cut 6 bases from V and 2 bases from J, with 13 bases between. The CDR3 has 15 residues. CDR3 sequence: CASRRAGANTGELFF. CDR3 nucleotide sequence: TGTGCCAGCAGGCGGGCAGGAGCCAACACCGGGGAGCTGTTTTTT.

This clonotype was observed at least ten times. This rearrangement joins TRBV6-2 or TRBV6-3 to TRBJ2-2; D gene unclear. Trimming stripped 5 bases from V and 4 bases from J, with 11 bases between. The CDR3 totals 14 residues. Germline V lookup: CDR1 MNHEY, CDR2 SVGEGT. CDR3 bases: TGTGCCAGCAGTGAGCAACAGCCCACCGGGGAGCTGTTTTTT. Translation gives CASSEQQPTGELFF.

This clonotype has at least ten counts. The rearrangement links TRBV6-1 to TRBJ1-2; TRBD1 aligns across 7 bases. Germline V gene data show CDR1 as MNHNS and CDR2 as SASEGT. Trimming cost V 7 bases and J 4 bases; bases outside gene matches: 9. The CDR3 is 14 amino acids. For the CDR3, the DNA is TGTGCCAGCAATCCCATCCGGGACAGCTATGGCTACACCTTC. This translates into CASNPIRDSYGYTF.

The table lists this clonotype with a few counts. A much larger clone lies one base from this, so it may be a read error. The rearrangement joins TRBV27 to TRBJ2-5; possibly TRBD2 for D (5 bases). V lost 8 bases and J 7 bases, leaving 14 bases between the germline ends. This CDR3 is 12 amino acids long. Germline loops: CDR1 MNHEY, CDR2 SMNVEV (reference sequence). This CDR3 is CASSGGGGTQYF. CDR3 DNA sequence: TGTGCCAGCTCCGGAGGCGGAGGGACCCAGTACTTC.

This clonotype showed up just a few times. The V call is TRBV6-1, the J call TRBJ2-7; TRBD2 agrees at 10 bases. Germline V gene sequence: CDR1 MNHNS, CDR2 SASEGT. V lost 6 bases, J lost 2 bases, and 4 bases stayed unmatched. CDR3 size: 14 residues. The CDR3 DNA sequence: TGTGCCAGCAGAAAAGGGACTAGCGCCTACGAGCAGTACGTC. Its translation: CASRKGTSAYEQYV.

The CDR3 region has the DNA TGTGCCAGCAGCTTCGCAGGGGGCCCAACAAACACCGGGGAGCTGTTTTTT. Its protein is CASSFAGGPTNTGELFF. The chain recombines TRBV7-3 with TRBJ2-2; 8 bases are a match to TRBD1. V shed 3 bases and J 2 bases; nucleotides not matched to a gene: 8. The length of the CDR3 is 17 residues. From germline, CDR1 is SGHTA and CDR2 FQGTGA.

This clonotype was found many times. This chain connects TRBV6-2 or TRBV6-3 to TRBJ2-1, with D perhaps assigned TRBD1 or TRBD2 (5 bases each). The CDR3 runs 13 residues. Between the trimmed V and J ends, which lost 6 bases and 3 bases, there was a span of 9 bases. In germline, CDR1 is MNHEY, CDR2 SVGEGT. The CDR3 here is CASRGDGYNEQFF. The CDR3 DNA reads as TGTGCCAGCAGGGGGGATGGCTACAATGAGCAGTTCTTC.

Many counts were recorded for this clonotype. The chain uses TRBV11-2 and TRBJ2-6; a possible D gene is TRBD1 (6 bases). This CDR3 contains 17 residues. V was trimmed by 5 bases and J by 0 bases, leaving 14 bases between them. Looked up from germline, CDR1 is SGHAT and CDR2 is FQNNGV. CDR3 loop: CASSLGQFRSGANVLTF. The CDR3 DNA sequence: TGTGCCAGCAGCCTAGGACAGTTCCGCTCTGGGGCCAACGTCCTGACTTTC.

The chain uses TRBV11-2 and TRBJ1-4; 9 bases agree with TRBD1. The CDR3 spans 14 residues. In germline, CDR1 is SGHAT, CDR2 FQNNGV. V shed 5 bases and J 7 bases; nucleotides not matched to a gene: 5. CDR3 in amino acids: CASSPGTGSEKLFF. The CDR3 bases are TGTGCCAGCAGCCCAGGGACAGGGAGTGAAAAACTGTTTTTT.

This clonotype occurred many times. At one of its ends the junction is not consistent with the germline gene, which may arise from a read error. The rearrangement uses TRBV5-6 and TRBJ2-2, with 7 bases identical to TRBD2. The CDR3 covers 17 residues. Per germline, CDR1 SGHDT and CDR2 YYEEEE. The CDR3 loop reads CASSLSMAGAKTGELFF. CDR3 DNA sequence: TGTGCCAGCAGCTTGTCGATGGCGGGAGCGAAGACCGGGGAGCTGTTTTTT.

Details on this clonotype: A junction boundary mismatches the germline segment, possibly from a read error. This sequence joins TRBV20-1 and TRBJ1-1; D gene unclear. Germline CDR1 DFQATT, CDR2 SNEGSKA (reference sequence). The CDR3 sequence is 14 residues long. The CDR3 coding sequence is TGCAGTGCCACACTAGCTCCGGGGAACACTGAAGCTTCCTTT. Translation gives CSATLAPGNTEASF.

The gene calls are TRBV13 and TRBJ1-1; no definite D call. V lost 5 bases and J lost 10, with 11 bases in between. Germline V gene data show CDR1 as PRHDT and CDR2 as FYEKMQ (reference sequence). The CDR3 is made up of 11 amino acids. The DNA for the CDR3 is TGTGCCAGCAGCAACCAGAGGAGAGCTTTCTTT. Translated: CASSNQRRAFF.

This clonotype was observed a handful of times. The gene calls are TRBV7-3 and TRBJ1-5; 9 nucleotides agree with TRBD1. CDR3 length: 15 residues. Germline CDR1 and CDR2: SGHTA and FQGTGA. Trimming removed 5 bases from V and 7 bases from J; junction bases left unmatched: 9. CDR3 nucleotide sequence: TGTGCCAGCAGCCCACAGGGGGCAGTTCTCCAGCCCCAGCATTTT. Residues: CASSPQGAVLQPQHF.

This clonotype was seen many times. The chain uses TRBV27 and TRBJ1-6; 8 nucleotides match TRBD1. Per germline, CDR1 MNHEY and CDR2 SMNVEV (reference sequence). The CDR3 is 15 residues long. V gave up 5 bases and J gave up 5 bases; unmatched junction bases: 5. The CDR3 here is CASSGQGHHNSPLHF. CDR3 nucleotides: TGTGCCAGCAGTGGACAGGGACACCATAATTCACCCCTCCACTTT.

This clonotype has more than one count but fewer than ten. One end of the junction fails to match germline, which may point to a read error. The chain combines TRBV10-3 with TRBJ1-2; 7 bases match TRBD1. Germline CDR1 and CDR2: ENHRY and SYGVKD. The CDR3 sequence is 13 residues long. The CDR3 bases are TGTGCCATCTTAACCGGGACAGTCTATGGCTACGCCTTC. This translates into CAILTGTVYGYAF.

This clonotype was seen many times. The CDR3 here is CASSQEEELVEQFF. The CDR3 region has the DNA TGCGCCAGCAGCCAAGAAGAGGAGCTCGTTGAGCAGTTCTTC. The chain links TRBV4-1 to TRBJ2-1; D call uncertain. CDR3 size: 14 residues. Germline V gene lookup returns CDR1 MGHRA and CDR2 YSYEKL. The germline V and J ends were trimmed by 0 bases and 9 bases, with 12 bases remaining between them.